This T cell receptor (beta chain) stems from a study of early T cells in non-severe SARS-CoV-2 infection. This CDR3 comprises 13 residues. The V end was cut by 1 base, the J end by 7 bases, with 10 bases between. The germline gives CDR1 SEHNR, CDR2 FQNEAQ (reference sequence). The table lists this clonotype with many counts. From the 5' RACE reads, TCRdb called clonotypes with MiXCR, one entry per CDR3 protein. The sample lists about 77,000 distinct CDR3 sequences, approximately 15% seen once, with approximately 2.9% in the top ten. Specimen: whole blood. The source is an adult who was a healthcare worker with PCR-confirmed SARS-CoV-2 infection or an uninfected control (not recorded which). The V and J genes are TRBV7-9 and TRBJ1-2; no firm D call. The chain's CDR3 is CASSLGGFAGYTF. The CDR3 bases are TGTGCCAGCAGCTTAGGTGGGTTTGCTGGCTACACCTTC.